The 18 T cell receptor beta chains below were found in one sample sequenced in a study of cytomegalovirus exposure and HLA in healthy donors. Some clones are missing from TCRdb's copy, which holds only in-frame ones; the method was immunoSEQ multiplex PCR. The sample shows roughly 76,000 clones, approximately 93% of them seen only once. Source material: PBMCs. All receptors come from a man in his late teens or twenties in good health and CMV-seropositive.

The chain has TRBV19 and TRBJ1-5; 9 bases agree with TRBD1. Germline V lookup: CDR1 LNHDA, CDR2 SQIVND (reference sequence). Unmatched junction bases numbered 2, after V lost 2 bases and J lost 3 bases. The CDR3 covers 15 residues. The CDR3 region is CASSITGGVNQPQHF. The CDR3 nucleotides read TGTGCCAGTAGTATAACAGGGGGCGTCAATCAGCCCCAGCATTTT.

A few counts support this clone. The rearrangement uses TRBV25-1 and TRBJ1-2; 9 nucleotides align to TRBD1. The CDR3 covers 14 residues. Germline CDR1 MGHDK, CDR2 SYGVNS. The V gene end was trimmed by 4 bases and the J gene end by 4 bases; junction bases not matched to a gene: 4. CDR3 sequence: CASSVGQGAYGYTF. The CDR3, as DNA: TGTGCCAGCAGTGTGGGACAGGGAGCCTATGGCTACACCTTC.

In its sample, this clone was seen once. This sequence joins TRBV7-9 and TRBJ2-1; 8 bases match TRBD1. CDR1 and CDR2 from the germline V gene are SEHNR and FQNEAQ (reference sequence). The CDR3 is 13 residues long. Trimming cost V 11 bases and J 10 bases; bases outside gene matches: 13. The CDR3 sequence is CAPGTGGYGEQFF. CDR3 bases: TGTGCCCCGGGGACAGGAGGCTATGGGGAGCAGTTCTTC. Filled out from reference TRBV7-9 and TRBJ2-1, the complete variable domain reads DTGVSQNPRHKITKRGQNVTFRCDPISEHNRLYWYRQTLGQGPEFLTYFQNEAQLEKSRLLSDRFSAERPKGSFSTLEIQRTEQGDSAMYLCAPGTGGYGEQFFGPGTRLTVL.

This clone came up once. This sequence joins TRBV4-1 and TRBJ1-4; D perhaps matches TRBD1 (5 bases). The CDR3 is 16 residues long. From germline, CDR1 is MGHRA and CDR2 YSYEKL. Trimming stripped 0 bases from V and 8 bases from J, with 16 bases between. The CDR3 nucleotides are TGCGCCAGCAGCCAAGACCGGACGTTCGGACACGAAAAACTGTTTTTT. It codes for CASSQDRTFGHEKLFF.

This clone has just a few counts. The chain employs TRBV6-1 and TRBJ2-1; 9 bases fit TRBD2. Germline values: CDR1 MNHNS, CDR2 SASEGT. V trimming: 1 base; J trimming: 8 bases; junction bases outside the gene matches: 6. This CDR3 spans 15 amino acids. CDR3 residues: CASSEGAGGPDEQFF. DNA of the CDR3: TGTGCCAGCAGTGAAGGGGCGGGAGGGCCTGATGAGCAGTTCTTC.

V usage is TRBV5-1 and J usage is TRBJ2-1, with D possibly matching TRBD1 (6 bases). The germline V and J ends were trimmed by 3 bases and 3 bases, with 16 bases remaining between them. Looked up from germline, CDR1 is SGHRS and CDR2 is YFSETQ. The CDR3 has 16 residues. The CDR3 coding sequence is TGCGCCAGCAGCTCGACGGGACAAAGTGTCTACAATGAGCAGTTCTTC. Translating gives CASSSTGQSVYNEQFF.

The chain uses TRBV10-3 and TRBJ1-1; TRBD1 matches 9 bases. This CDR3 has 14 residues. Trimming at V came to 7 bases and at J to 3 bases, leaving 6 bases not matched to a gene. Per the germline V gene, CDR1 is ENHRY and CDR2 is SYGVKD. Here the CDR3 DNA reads TGTGCCATCACTAAGACAGGGGGGGACACTGAAGCTTTCTTT. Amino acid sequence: CAITKTGGDTEAFF.

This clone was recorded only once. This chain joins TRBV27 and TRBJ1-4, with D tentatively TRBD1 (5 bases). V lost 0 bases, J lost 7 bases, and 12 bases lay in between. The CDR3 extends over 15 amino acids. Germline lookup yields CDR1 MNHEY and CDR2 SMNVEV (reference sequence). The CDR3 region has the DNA TGTGCCAGCAGTTTATCTGCGGGGCGCGGTGAAAAACTGTTTTTT. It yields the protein CASSLSAGRGEKLFF.

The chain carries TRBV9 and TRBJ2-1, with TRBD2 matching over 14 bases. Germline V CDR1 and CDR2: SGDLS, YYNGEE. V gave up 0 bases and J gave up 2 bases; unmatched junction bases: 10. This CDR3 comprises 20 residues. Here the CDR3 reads CASSVAPRLAGGLTYNEQFF. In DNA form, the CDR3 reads TGTGCCAGCAGCGTAGCTCCTAGACTAGCGGGAGGGCTGACCTACAATGAGCAGTTCTTC.

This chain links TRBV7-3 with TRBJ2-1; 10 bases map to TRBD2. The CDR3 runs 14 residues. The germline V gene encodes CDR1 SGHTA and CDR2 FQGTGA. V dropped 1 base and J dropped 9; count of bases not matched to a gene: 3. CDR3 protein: CASSLIPSGGEQFF. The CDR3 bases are TGTGCCAGCAGCTTAATCCCTAGCGGGGGTGAGCAGTTCTTC.

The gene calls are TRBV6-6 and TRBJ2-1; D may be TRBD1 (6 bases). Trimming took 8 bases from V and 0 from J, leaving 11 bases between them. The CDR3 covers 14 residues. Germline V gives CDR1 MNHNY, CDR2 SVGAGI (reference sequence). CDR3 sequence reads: CASRPQGSYNEQFF. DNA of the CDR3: TGTGCCAGCCGCCCACAGGGCTCCTACAATGAGCAGTTCTTC.

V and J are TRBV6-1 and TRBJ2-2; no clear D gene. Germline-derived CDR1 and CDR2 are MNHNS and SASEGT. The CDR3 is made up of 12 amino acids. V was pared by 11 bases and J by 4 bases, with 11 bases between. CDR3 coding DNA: TGTGCCGTACGGGTTTTCACCGGGGAGCTGTTTTTT. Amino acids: CAVRVFTGELFF.

CDR3 region: CASSFSGNQPQHF. The CDR3 nucleotides read TGTGCCAGCAGCTTCTCGGGCAATCAGCCCCAGCATTTT. This sequence joins TRBV5-4 and TRBJ1-5; D remains unclear. CDR1 and CDR2 (germline): SGHNT, YYREEE (reference sequence). V was clipped by 2 bases and J by 2 bases, with 5 bases between them. This CDR3 region has 13 residues. Full variable domain (missing parts from reference TRBV5-4 and TRBJ1-5): ETGVTQSPTHLIKTRGQQVTLRCSSQSGHNTVSWYQQALGQGPQFIFQYYREEENGRGNFPPRFSGLQFPNYSSELNVNALELDDSALYLCASSFSGNQPQHFGDGTRLSIL.

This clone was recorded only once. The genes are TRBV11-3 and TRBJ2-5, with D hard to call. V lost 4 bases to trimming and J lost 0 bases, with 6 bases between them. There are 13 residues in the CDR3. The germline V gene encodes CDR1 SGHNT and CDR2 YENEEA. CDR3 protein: CASSSLYQETQYF. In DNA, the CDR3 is TGTGCCAGCAGCTCCTTGTACCAAGAGACCCAGTACTTC.

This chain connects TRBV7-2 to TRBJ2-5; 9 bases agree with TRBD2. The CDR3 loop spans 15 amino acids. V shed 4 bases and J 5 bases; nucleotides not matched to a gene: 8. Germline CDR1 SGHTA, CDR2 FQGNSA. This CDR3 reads CASSWGGRARETQYF. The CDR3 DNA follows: TGTGCCAGCAGCTGGGGCGGGAGGGCCCGGGAGACCCAGTACTTC.

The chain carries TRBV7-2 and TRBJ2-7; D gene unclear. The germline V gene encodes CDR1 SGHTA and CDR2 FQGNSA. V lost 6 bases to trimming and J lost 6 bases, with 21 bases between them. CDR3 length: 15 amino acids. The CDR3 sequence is CASRPPGSEGSEQYF. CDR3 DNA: TGTGCCAGCAGACCCCCGGGTTCAGAAGGATCCGAGCAGTACTTC. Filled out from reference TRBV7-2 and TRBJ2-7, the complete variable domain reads GAGVSQSPSNKVTEKGKDVELRCDPISGHTALYWYRQSLGQGLEFLIYFQGNSAPDKSGLPSDRFSAERTGGSVSTLTIQRTQQEDSAVYLCASRPPGSEGSEQYFGPGTRLTVT.

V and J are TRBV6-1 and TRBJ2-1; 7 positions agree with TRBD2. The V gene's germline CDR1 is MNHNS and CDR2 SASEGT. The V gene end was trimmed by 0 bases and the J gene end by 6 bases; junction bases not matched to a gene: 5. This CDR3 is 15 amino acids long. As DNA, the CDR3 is TGTGCCAGCAGTGAAGCGGGGGACTACCTCAATGAGCAGTTCTTC. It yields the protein CASSEAGDYLNEQFF.

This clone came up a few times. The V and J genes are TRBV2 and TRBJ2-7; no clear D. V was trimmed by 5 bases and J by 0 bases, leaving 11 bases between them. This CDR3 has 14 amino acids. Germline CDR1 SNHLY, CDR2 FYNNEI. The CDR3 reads CASSPTKSSYEQYF. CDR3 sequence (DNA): TGTGCCAGCAGTCCAACTAAGAGCTCCTACGAGCAGTACTTC.